This TCR beta chain was recovered during a study of Ad26.COV2.S vaccination and SARS-CoV-2 variants. The CDR3 extends over 13 amino acids. CDR1 and CDR2 (germline): ENHRY, SYGVKD. Trimming left V 3 bases short and J 6 bases short, with 11 bases between. Treatment denoted: some 20 received Ad26.COV2.S at low or high dose, single or two shots; about 5 received placebo; per-sample allocation not given. Samples came from day 63 after the first vaccine or placebo injection. Donor was an adult aged 18-55 years in Boston. Measured with immunoSEQ multiplex PCR; TCRdb has only the in-frame clones, and not every one. The sample has 300,000 to 350,000 clones, 86% seen once.

The sequenced sample was peripheral blood, obtained in a trial of Ad26.COV2.S vaccine versus placebo. V usage is TRBV10-3 and J usage is TRBJ1-2; D is unclear. This TCR derives from a person between 18 and 60 years old who received the Ad26.COV2.S COVID-19 vaccine or a placebo. Here the CDR3 reads CAISENESHGYTF. Here the CDR3 DNA reads TGTGCCATCAGTGAAAACGAATCTCATGGCTACACCTTC.